This entry features one T cell receptor (beta chain) sequence. Germline values: CDR1 MGHRA, CDR2 YSYEKL. V lost 3 bases to trimming and J lost 5 bases; unmatched junction nucleotides: 10. The CDR3 spans 16 residues. The data were obtained in a study of cytomegalovirus exposure and HLA in healthy donors. Use of 60 Vbeta and 13 Jbeta primers characterized the PCR. Here immunoSEQ multiplex PCR was the method, and the copy in TCRdb shows in-frame clones only, minus some. This sample lists roughly 100,000 clones; its ten largest clones have around 3.4%. The sequenced sample consisted of PBMCs. This chain joins TRBV4-1 and TRBJ2-1; 7 nucleotides agree with TRBD2. The clonotype was recovered from a woman aged 30 to 39 in good health and CMV-seronegative. The CDR3 DNA follows: TGCGCCAGCAGCCATCCAACCCAGCGGGGTGACAATGAGCAGTTCTTC. It translates to CASSHPTQRGDNEQFF.